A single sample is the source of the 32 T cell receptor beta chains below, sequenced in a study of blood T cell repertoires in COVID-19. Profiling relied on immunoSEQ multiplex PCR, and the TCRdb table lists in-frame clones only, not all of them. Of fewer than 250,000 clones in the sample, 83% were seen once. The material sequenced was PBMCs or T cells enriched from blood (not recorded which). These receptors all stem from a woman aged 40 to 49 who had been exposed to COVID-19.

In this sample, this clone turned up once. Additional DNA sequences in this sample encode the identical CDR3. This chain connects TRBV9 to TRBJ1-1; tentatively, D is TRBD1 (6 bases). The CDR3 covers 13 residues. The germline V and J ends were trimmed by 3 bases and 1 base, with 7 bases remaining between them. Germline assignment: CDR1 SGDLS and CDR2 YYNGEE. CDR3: CASSAQGNTEAFF. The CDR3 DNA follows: TGTGCCAGCAGCGCACAGGGGAACACTGAAGCTTTCTTT. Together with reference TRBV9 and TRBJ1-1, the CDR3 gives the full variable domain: DSGVTQTPKHLITATGQRVTLRCSPRSGDLSVYWYQQSLDQGLQFLIQYYNGEERAKGNILERFSAQQFPDLHSELNLSSLELGDSALYFCASSAQGNTEAFFGQGTRLTVV.

CDR3 nucleotides: TGTGCCAGCAGCTACCGACAGGGTTCGACTGAAGCTTTCTTT. It codes for CASSYRQGSTEAFF. This rearrangement joins TRBV6-5 to TRBJ1-1; 7 nucleotides line up with TRBD1. Unmatched junction bases numbered 9, after V lost 6 bases and J lost 5 bases. The CDR3 contains 14 residues. The germline CDR1 and CDR2 sequences are MNHEY and SVGAGI.

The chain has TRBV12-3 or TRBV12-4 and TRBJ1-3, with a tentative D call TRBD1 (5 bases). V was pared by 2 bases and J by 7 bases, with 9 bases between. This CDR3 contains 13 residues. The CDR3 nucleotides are TGTGCCAGCAGTTTACAGGGTAGGAACACCATATATTTT. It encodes CASSLQGRNTIYF.

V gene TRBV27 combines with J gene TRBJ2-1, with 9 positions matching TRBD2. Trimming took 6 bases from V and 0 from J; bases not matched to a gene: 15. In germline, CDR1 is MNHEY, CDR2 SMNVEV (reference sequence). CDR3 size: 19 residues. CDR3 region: CASSPVGLAGSSSYNEQFF. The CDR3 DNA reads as TGTGCCAGCAGCCCCGTGGGGCTAGCGGGGTCAAGCTCCTACAATGAGCAGTTCTTC.

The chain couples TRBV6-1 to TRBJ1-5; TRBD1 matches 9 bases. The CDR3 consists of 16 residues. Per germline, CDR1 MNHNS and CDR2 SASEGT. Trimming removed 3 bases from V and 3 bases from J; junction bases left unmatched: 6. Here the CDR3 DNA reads TGTGCCAGCAGTGATGTGGGACAGGGTCACAATCAGCCCCAGCATTTT. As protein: CASSDVGQGHNQPQHF.

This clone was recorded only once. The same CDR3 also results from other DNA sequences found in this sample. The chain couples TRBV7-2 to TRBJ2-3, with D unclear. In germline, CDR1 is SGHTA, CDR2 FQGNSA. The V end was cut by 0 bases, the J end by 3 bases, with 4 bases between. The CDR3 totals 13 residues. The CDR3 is CASSLARTDTQYF. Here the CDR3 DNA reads TGTGCCAGCAGCTTAGCGAGAACAGATACGCAGTATTTT.

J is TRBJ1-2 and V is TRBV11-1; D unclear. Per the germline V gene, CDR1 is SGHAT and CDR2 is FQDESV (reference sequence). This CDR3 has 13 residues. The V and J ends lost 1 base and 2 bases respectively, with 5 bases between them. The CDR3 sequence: CASSLDLNYGYTF. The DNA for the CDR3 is TGTGCCAGCAGCTTAGACTTGAACTATGGCTACACCTTC. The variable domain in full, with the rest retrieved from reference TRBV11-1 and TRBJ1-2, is EAEVAQSPRYKITEKSQAVAFWCDPISGHATLYWYRQILGQGPELLVQFQDESVVDDSQLPKDRFSAERLKGVDSTLKIQPAELGDSAMYLCASSLDLNYGYTFGSGTRLTVV.

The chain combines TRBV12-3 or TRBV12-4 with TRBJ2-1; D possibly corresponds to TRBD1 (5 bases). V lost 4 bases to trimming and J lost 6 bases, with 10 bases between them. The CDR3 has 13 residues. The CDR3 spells CASSSTAGNEQFF. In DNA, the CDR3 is TGTGCCAGCAGTTCGACAGCCGGCAATGAGCAGTTCTTC.

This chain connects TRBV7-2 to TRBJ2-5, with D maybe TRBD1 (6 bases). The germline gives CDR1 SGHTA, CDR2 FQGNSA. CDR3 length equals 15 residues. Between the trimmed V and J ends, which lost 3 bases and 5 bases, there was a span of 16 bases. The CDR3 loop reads CASSFQQGGAETQYF. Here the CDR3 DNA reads TGTGCCAGCAGCTTCCAACAGGGTGGTGCGGAGACCCAGTACTTC.

CDR3 DNA: TGTGCCAGCAGCTTGGAGGGACTCCCGACTCCCTATGGCTACACCTTC. This sequence encodes CASSLEGLPTPYGYTF. V and J are TRBV5-6 and TRBJ1-2; a possible D gene is TRBD1 (5 bases). The CDR3 is made up of 16 amino acids. V was pared by 0 bases and J by 4 bases, with 16 bases between. Germline V gene data show CDR1 as SGHDT and CDR2 as YYEEEE.

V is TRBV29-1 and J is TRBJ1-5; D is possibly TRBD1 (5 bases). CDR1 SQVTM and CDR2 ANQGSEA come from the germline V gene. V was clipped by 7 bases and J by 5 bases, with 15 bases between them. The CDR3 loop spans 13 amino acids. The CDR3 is CSAPRAAYQPQHF. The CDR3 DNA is TGCAGCGCCCCCAGGGCGGCCTATCAGCCCCAGCATTTT.

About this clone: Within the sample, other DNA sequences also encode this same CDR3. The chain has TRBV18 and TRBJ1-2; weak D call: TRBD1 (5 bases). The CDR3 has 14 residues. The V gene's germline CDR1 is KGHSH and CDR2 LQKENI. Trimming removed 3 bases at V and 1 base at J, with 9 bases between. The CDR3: CASSPPTDNYGYTF. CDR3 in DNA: TGTGCCAGCTCACCTCCGACAGATAACTATGGCTACACCTTC.

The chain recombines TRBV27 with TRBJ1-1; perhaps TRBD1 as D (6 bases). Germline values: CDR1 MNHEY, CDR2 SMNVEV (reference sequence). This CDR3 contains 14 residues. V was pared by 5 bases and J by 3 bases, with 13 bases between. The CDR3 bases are TGTGCCAGCAGTCTCACAGGGAGTCACACTGAAGCTTTCTTT. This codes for CASSLTGSHTEAFF.

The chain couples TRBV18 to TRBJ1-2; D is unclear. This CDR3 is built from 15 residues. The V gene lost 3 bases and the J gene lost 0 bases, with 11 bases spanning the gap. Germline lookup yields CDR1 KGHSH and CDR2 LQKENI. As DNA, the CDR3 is TGTGCCAGCTCACCCTCGCAGGCAGCTAACTATGGCTACACCTTC. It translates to CASSPSQAANYGYTF.

CDR3 in DNA: TGTGCCAGCAACACAGAAGCTTACGAGCAGTACTTC. This codes for CASNTEAYEQYF. The V call is TRBV28, the J call TRBJ2-7, with D unresolved. CDR1 MDHEN and CDR2 SYDVKM come from the germline V gene. The CDR3 sequence is 12 residues long. Trimming took off 7 bases at V and 4 bases at J, with 11 bases between the two ends.

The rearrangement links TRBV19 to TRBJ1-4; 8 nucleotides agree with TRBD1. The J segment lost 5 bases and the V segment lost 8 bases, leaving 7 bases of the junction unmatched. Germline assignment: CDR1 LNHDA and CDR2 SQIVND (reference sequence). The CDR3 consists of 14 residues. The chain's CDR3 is CASSYRTGNEKLFF. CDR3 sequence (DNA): TGTGCCAGTTCCTACAGGACAGGGAATGAAAAACTGTTTTTT.

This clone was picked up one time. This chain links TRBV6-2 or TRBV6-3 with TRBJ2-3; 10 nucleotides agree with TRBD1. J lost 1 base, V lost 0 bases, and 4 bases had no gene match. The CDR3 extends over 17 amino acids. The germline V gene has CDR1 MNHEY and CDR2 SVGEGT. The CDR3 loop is CASSYSWTGGGTDTQYF. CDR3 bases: TGTGCCAGCAGTTACTCCTGGACAGGGGGAGGCACAGATACGCAGTATTTT.

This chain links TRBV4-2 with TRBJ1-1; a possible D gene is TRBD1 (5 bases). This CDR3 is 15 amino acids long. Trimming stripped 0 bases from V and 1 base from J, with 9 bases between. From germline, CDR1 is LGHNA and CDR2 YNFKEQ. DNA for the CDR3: TGTGCCAGCAGCCAAGAGTACAGGCAGAACACTGAAGCTTTCTTT. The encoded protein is CASSQEYRQNTEAFF.

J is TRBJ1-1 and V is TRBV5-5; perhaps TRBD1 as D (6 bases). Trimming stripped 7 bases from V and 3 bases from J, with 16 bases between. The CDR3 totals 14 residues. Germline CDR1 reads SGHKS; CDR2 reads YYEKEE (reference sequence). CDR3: CASGRQVRDTEAFF. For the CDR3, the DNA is TGTGCCAGCGGACGACAGGTGAGGGACACTGAAGCTTTCTTT.

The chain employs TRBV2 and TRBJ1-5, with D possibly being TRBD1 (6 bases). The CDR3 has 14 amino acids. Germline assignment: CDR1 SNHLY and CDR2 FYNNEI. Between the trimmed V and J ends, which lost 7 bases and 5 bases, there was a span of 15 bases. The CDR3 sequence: CASTKWDTYQPQHF. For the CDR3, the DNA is TGTGCCAGCACCAAGTGGGACACCTATCAGCCCCAGCATTTT.

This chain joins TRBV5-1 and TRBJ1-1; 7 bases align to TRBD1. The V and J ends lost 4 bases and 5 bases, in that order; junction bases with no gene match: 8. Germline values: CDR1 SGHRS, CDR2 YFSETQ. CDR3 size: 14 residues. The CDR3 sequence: CASSRTTGSTEAFF. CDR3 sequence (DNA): TGCGCCAGCAGCCGTACGACAGGGTCGACTGAAGCTTTCTTT.

The CDR3 sequence is CASSLDPGGVRGYTF. The CDR3 DNA reads TGTGCCAGCAGCTTAGACCCAGGGGGTGTAAGGGGCTACACCTTC. The genes are TRBV7-2 and TRBJ1-2; 7 positions agree with TRBD1. This CDR3 region has 15 residues. Germline V lookup: CDR1 SGHTA, CDR2 FQGNSA. The V gene end was trimmed by 1 base and the J gene end by 8 bases; junction bases not matched to a gene: 10.

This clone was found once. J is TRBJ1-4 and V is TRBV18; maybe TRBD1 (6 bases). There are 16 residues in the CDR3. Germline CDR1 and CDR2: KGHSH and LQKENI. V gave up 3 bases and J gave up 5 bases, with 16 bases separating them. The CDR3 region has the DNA TGTGCCAGCTCACCCCGAATTCGGACAGAGAATGAAAAACTGTTTTTT. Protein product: CASSPRIRTENEKLFF.

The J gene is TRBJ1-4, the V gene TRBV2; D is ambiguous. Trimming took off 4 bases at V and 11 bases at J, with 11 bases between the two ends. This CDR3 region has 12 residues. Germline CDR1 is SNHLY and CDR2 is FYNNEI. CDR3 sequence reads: CASSAGESKLFF. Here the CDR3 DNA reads TGTGCCAGCAGTGCCGGGGAGAGCAAACTGTTTTTT.

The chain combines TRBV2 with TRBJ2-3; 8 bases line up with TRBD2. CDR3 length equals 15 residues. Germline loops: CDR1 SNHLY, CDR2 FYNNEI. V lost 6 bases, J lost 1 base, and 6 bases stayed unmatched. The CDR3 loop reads CASRVGGGRTDTQYF. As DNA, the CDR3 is TGTGCCAGCAGGGTGGGCGGGGGGCGCACAGATACGCAGTATTTT.

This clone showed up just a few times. In DNA form, the CDR3 reads TGTGCCAGCAGCTTAGCGCTGAGGCTCTCCTTAGCCAAAAACATTCAGTACTTC. Protein product: CASSLALRLSLAKNIQYF. This sequence joins TRBV7-2 and TRBJ2-4; D not certain. Germline CDR1 reads SGHTA; CDR2 reads FQGNSA. Between the trimmed V and J ends, which lost 0 bases and 0 bases, there was a span of 15 bases. The CDR3 is 18 amino acids.

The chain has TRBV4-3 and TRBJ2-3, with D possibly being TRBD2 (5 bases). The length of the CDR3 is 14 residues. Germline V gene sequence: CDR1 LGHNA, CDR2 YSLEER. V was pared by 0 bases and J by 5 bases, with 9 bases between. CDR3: CASSQEGEVDTQYF. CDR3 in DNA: TGCGCCAGCAGCCAAGAGGGAGAGGTAGATACGCAGTATTTT.

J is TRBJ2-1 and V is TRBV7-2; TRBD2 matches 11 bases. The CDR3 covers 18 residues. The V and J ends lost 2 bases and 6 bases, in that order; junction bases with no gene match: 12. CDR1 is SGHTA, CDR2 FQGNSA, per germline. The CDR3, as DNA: TGTGCCAGCAGCTTACAAAGGGCTAGCGGGGGGCGCCTCAATGAGCAGTTCTTC. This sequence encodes CASSLQRASGGRLNEQFF.

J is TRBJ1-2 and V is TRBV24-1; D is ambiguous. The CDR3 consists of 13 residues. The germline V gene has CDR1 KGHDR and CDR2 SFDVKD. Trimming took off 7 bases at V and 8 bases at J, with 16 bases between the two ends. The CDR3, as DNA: TGTGCCACCAGCCCCAGCGGGGTGGAGGGCTACACCTTC. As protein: CATSPSGVEGYTF.

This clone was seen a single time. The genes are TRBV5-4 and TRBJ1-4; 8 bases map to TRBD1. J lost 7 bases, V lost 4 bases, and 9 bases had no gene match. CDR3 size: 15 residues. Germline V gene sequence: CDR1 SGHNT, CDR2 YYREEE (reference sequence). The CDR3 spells CASSVRGQGTEKLFF. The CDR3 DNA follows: TGTGCCAGCAGCGTCCGAGGACAGGGCACTGAAAAACTGTTTTTT.

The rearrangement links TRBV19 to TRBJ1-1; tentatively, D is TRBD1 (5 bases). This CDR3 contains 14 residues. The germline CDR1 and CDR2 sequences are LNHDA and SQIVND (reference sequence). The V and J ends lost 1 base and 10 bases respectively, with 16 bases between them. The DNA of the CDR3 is TGTGCCAGTAGTATAGGTGATGGGGCTACGGGAGCTTTCTTT. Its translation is CASSIGDGATGAFF.

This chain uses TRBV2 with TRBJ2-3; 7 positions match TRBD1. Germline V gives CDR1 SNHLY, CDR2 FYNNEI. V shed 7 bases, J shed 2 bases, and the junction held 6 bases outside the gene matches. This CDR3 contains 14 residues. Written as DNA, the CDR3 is TGTGCCAGCAAGGACAGGACCTCCACAGATACGCAGTATTTT. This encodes CASKDRTSTDTQYF.